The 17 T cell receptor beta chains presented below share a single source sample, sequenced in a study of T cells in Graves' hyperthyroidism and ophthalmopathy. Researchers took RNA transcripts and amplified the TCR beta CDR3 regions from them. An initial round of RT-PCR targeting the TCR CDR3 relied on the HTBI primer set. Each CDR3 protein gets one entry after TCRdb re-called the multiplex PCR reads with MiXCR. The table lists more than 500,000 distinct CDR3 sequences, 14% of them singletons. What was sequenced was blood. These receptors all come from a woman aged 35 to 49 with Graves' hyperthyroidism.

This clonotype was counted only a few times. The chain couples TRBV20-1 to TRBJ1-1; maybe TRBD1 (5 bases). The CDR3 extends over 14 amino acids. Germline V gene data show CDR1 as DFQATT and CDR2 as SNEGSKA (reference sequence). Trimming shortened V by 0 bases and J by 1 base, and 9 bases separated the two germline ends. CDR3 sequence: CSAREGGRNTEAFF. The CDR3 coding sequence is TGCAGTGCTAGAGAGGGGGGAAGGAACACTGAAGCTTTCTTT.

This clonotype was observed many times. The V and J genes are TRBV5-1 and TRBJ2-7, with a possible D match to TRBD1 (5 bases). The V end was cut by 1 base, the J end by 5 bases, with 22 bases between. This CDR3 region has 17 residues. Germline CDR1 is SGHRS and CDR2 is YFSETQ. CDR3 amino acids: CASSLNTWVSGIDEQYF. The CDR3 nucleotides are TGCGCCAGCAGCTTGAACACGTGGGTTTCAGGGATCGACGAGCAGTACTTC.

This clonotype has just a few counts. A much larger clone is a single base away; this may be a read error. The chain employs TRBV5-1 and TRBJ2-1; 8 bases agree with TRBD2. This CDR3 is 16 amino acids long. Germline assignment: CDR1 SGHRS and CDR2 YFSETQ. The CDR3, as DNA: TGCGCCAGCAGCTTGGAGGCGGGAGGTACTTACAATGAGCAGCTCTTC. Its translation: CASSLEAGGTYNEQLF.

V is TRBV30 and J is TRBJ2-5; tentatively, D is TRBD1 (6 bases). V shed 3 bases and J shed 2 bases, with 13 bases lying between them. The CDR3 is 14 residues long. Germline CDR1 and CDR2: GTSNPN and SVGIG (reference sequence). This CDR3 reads CAWRGWGPQETQYF. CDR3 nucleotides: TGTGCCTGGAGAGGTTGGGGGCCTCAAGAGACCCAGTACTTC.

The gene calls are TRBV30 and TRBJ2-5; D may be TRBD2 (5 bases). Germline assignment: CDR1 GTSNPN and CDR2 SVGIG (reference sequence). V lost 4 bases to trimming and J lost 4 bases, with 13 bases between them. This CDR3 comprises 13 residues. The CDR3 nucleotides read TGTGCCTGGATTCCGGGAAGTGGAGAGACCCAGTACTTC. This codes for CAWIPGSGETQYF. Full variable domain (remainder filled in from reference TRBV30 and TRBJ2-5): SQTIHQWPATLVQPVGSPLSLECTVEGTSNPNLYWYRQAAGRGLQLLFYSVGIGQISSEVPQNLSASRPQDRQFILSSKKLLLSDSGFYLCAWIPGSGETQYFGPGTRLLVL.

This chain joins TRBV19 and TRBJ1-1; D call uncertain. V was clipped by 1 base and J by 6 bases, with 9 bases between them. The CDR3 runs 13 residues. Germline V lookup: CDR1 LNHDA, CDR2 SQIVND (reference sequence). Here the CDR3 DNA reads TGTGCCAGTAGTATAGGGGGAGGGTCTGAAGCTTTCTTT. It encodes CASSIGGGSEAFF. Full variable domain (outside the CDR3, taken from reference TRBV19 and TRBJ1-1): DGGITQSPKYLFRKEGQNVTLSCEQNLNHDAMYWYRQDPGQGLRLIYYSQIVNDFQKGDIAEGYSVSREKKESFPLTVTSAQKNPTAFYLCASSIGGGSEAFFGQGTRLTVV.

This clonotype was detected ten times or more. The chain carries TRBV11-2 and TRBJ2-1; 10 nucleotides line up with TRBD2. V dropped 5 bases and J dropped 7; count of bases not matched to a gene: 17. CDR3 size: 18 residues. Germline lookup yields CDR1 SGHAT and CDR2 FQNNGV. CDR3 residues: CASSRRLLAGVSLNEQFF. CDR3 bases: TGTGCCAGCAGCCGCAGACTCCTAGCGGGAGTCAGTCTAAATGAGCAGTTCTTC.

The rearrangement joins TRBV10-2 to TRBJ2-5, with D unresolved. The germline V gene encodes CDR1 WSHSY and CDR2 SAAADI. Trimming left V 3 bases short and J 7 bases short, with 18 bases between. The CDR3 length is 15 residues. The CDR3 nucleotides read TGCGCCAGCAGTGAAGTCGCGACGTCTTATGGGACCCAGTACTTC. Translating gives CASSEVATSYGTQYF.

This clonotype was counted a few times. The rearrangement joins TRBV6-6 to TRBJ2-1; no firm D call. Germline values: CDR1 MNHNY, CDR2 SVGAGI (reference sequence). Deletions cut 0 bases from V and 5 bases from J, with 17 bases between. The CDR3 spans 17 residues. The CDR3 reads CASSYSKDRAWDNEQFF. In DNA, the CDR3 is TGTGCCAGCAGTTACTCGAAAGACCGGGCTTGGGACAATGAGCAGTTCTTC.

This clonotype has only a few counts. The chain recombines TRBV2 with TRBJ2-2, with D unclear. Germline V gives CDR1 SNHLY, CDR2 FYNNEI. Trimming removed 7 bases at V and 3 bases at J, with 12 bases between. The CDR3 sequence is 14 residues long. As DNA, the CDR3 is TGTGCCAGCAAATTTTCTAGGCACACCGGGGAGCTGTTTTTT. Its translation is CASKFSRHTGELFF.

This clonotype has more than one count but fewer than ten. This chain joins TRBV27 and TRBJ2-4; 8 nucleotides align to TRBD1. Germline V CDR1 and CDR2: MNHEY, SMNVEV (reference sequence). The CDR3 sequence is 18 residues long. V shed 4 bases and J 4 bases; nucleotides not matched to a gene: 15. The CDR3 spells CASSSVSSWTGKKNIQYF. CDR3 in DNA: TGTGCCAGCAGTTCGGTGTCCTCGTGGACAGGGAAGAAAAACATTCAGTACTTC.

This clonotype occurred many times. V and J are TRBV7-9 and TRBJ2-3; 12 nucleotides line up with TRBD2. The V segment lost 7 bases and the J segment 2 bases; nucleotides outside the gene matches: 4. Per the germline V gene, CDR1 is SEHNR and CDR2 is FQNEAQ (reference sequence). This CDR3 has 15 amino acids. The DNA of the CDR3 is TGTGCCAGCATTGGACTAGCGGGAAACACAGATACGCAGTATTTT. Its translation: CASIGLAGNTDTQYF.

CDR3 coding DNA: TGCGCCAGCAGCTTGCTAACAGGGGGCCGAGATGGCTACACCTTC. Protein product: CASSLLTGGRDGYTF. The rearrangement uses TRBV5-1 and TRBJ1-2; TRBD1 agrees at 9 bases. J lost 6 bases, V lost 1 base, and 7 bases had no gene match. CDR3 length: 15 amino acids. Germline assignment: CDR1 SGHRS and CDR2 YFSETQ.

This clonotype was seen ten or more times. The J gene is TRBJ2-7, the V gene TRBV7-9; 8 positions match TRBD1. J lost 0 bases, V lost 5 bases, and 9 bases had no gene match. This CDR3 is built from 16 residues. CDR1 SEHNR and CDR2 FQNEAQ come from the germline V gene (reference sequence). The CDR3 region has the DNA TGTGCCAGCAGCCCCCGAGACAGGGGCAGCTCCTACGAGCAGTACTTC. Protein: CASSPRDRGSSYEQYF.

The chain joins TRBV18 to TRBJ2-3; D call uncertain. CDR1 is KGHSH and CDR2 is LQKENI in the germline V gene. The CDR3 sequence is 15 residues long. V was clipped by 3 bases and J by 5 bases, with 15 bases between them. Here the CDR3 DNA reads TGTGCCAGCTCACCCGGGCCCGAGATTGGAGATACGCAGTATTTT. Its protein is CASSPGPEIGDTQYF.

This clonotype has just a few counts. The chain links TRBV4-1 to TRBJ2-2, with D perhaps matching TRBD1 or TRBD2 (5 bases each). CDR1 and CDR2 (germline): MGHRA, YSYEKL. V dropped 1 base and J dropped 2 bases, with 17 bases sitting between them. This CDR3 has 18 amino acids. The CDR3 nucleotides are TGCGCCAGCAGCCAAGGGCCCCCCGGGACCGGTAACACCGGGGAGCTGTTTTTT. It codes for CASSQGPPGTGNTGELFF.

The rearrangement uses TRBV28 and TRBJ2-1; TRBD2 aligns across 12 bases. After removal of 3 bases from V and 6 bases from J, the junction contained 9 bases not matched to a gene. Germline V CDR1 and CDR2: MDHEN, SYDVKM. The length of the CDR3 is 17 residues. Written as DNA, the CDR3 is TGTGCCAGCAGTTTCCCCCGGTCTAGCGGGAGGGTCAATGAGCAGTTCTTC. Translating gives CASSFPRSSGRVNEQFF.